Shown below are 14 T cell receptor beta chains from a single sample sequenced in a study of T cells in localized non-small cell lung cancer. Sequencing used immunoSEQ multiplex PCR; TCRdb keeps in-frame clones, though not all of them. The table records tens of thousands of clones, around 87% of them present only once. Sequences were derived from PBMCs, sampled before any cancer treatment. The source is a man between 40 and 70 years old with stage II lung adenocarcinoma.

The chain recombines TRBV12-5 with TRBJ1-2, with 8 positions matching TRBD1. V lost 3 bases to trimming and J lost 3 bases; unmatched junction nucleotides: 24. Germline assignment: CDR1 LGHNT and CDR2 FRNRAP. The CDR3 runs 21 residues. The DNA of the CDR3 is TGTGCTAGTGGTTTCCTAATCAGTTCCCGGGACAGGAAGGATGGGGACTATGGCTACACCTTC. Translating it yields CASGFLISSRDRKDGDYGYTF.

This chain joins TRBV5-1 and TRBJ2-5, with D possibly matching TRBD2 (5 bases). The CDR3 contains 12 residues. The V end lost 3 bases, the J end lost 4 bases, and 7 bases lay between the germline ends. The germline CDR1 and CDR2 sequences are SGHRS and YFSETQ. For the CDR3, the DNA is TGCGCCAGCAGCTCCGCGGGAGAGACCCAGTACTTC. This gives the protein CASSSAGETQYF. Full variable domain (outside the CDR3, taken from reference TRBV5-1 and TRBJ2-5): KAGVTQTPRYLIKTRGQQVTLSCSPISGHRSVSWYQQTPGQGLQFLFEYFSETQRNKGNFPGRFSGRQFSNSRSEMNVSTLELGDSALYLCASSSAGETQYFGPGTRLLVL.

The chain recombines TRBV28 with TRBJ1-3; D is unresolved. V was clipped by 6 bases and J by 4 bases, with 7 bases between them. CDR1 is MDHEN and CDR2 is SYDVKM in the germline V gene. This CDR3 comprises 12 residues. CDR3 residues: CASRVGGNTIYF. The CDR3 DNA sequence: TGTGCCAGCAGGGTGGGGGGAAACACCATATATTTT.

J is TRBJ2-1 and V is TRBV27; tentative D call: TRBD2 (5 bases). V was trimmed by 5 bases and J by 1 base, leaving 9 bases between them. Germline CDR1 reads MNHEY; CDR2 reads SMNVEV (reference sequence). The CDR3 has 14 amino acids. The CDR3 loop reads CASSPQRSYNEQFF. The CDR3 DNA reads TGTGCCAGCAGTCCTCAGCGGTCCTACAATGAGCAGTTCTTC.

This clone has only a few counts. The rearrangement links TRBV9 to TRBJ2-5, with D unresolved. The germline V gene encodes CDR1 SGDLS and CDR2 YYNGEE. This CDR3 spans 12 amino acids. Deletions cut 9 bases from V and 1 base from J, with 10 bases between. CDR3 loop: CATVGPQETQYF. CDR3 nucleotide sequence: TGTGCCACCGTCGGCCCCCAAGAGACCCAGTACTTC.

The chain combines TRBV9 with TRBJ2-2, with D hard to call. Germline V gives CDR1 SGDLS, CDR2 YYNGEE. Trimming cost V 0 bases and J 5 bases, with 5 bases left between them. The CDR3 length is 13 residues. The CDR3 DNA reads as TGTGCCAGCAGCGTAGAGTGGACCGGGGAGCTGTTTTTT. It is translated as CASSVEWTGELFF.

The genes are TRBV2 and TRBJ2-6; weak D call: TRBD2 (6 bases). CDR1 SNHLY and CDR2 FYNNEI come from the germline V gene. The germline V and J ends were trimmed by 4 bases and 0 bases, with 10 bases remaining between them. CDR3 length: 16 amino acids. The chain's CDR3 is CASSASGLSGANVLTF. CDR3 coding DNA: TGTGCCAGCAGTGCTTCGGGACTCTCTGGGGCCAACGTCCTGACTTTC.

CDR3 sequence (DNA): TGTGCCAGCAGCCCGGGACTAGCGGGGATCTCTGGGGCCAACGTCCTGACTTTC. This sequence encodes CASSPGLAGISGANVLTF. The J gene is TRBJ2-6, the V gene TRBV7-9, with TRBD2 matching over 13 bases. Germline CDR1 reads SEHNR; CDR2 reads FQNEAQ (reference sequence). V lost 5 bases and J lost 0; bases outside the gene matches: 4. CDR3 size: 18 residues.

Written as DNA, the CDR3 is TGTGCCAGCAGCTCGAGCCCATACACTTACGAGCAGTACGTC. Its protein is CASSSSPYTYEQYV. The V and J genes are TRBV11-2 and TRBJ2-7, with unresolved D. The ends were cut back, 4 bases at V and 4 bases at J, with 14 bases in the middle. The CDR3 sequence is 14 residues long. The germline V gene has CDR1 SGHAT and CDR2 FQNNGV.

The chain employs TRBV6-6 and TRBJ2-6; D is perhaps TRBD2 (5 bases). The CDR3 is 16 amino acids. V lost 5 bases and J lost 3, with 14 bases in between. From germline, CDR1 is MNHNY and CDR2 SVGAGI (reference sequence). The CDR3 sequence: CASSNRGYGGANVLTF. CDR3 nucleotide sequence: TGTGCCAGCAGTAATCGGGGATATGGTGGGGCCAACGTCCTGACTTTC.

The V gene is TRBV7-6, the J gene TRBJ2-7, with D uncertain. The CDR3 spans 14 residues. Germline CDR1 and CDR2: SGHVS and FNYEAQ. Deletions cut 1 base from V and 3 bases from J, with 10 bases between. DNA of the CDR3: TGTGCCAGCAGCTTAGGGAGTGTGGGCTACGAGCAGTACGTC. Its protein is CASSLGSVGYEQYV.

The CDR3 loop is CASSLWVNTEAFF. The CDR3 coding sequence is TGTGCCAGCAGCTTGTGGGTGAACACTGAAGCTTTCTTT. V usage is TRBV5-6 and J usage is TRBJ1-1; no firm D call. The CDR3 is 13 amino acids. The V end was cut by 1 base, the J end by 0 bases, with 4 bases between. In germline, CDR1 is SGHDT, CDR2 YYEEEE.

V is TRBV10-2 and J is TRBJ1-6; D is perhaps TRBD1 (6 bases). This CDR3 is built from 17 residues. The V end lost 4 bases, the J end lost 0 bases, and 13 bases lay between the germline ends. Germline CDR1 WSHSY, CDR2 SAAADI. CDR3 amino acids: CASSVAGTSSYNSPLHF. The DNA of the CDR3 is TGCGCCAGCAGTGTCGCAGGGACAAGCTCCTATAATTCACCCCTCCACTTT.

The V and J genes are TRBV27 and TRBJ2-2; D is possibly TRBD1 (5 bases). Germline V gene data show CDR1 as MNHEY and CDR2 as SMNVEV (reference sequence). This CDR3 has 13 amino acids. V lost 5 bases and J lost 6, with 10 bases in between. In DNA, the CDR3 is TGTGCCAGCAGTCTCCAAGGGGCCGGGGAGCTGTTTTTT. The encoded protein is CASSLQGAGELFF.